This T cell receptor (beta chain) was profiled in a study of blood T cell repertoires in COVID-19. Across the whole study: PBMCs, B-cell-depleted T cells, or T cells were the source of the cDNA or gDNA that made up the material.

The cohort comprised adults aged about 18 to 100 years residing in about two dozen US areas. Participants reported their clinical history, and cohort assignment relied on those reports. Original analysis: Amplification with reference gene primers provided the estimates of nucleated cell counts. TCRdb's table, derived via immunoSEQ multiplex PCR, lists solely in-frame clones and lacks some. V and J calls and clone size are as listed in that table; D and trimming were resolved from the DNA. This sample yields some 250,000 clones, of which about 86% are seen a single time; less than 4% belongs to the top ten. This sequence originates from a woman aged 40 to 50 with acute COVID-19. The sample taken for sequencing was PBMCs or T cells enriched from blood (not recorded which).

CDR3 sequence reads: CASSSPVLAASYNEQFF. CDR3 bases: TGTGCCAGCAGCTCCCCTGTACTAGCGGCCTCCTACAATGAGCAGTTCTTC. The chain is built from TRBV11-2 and TRBJ2-1; TRBD2 aligns across 8 bases. This CDR3 has 17 amino acids. V lost 4 bases to trimming and J lost 0 bases; unmatched junction nucleotides: 8. Germline assignment: CDR1 SGHAT and CDR2 FQNNGV. The complete variable domain, with remaining parts taken from reference TRBV11-2 and TRBJ2-1, reads EAGVAQSPRYKIIEKRQSVAFWCNPISGHATLYWYQQILGQGPKLLIQFQNNGVVDDSQLPKDRFSAERLKGVDSTLKIQPAKLEDSAVYLCASSSPVLAASYNEQFFGPGTRLTVL.